The T cell receptor beta chain described here comes from a study of type 1 regulatory T cells. Overall study context: This in vitro CD4 product, T-allo10, is enriched for Tr1 cells and alloantigen-specific.

V gave up 8 bases and J gave up 6 bases, with 15 bases separating them. Germline CDR1 reads MNHEY; CDR2 reads SVGAGI. The CDR3 is made up of 13 amino acids. Each CDR3 protein is one row after TCRdb ran MiXCR on the reads. The sample yields 15,000 or so distinct CDR3 sequences, about 13% seen once. In its sample, this clonotype was seen many times. Its antigen is unidentified. Material for sequencing was cultured T cells, either the whole culture or a sorted T cell fraction (not recorded which). V gene TRBV6-5 combines with J gene TRBJ2-3; D possibly matches TRBD1 or TRBD2 (5 bases each). The sequence came from a human donor in good health. CDR3 sequence reads: CASRQFIADTQYF. Written as DNA, the CDR3 is TGTGCCAGCCGACAGTTTATAGCGGATACGCAGTATTTT.